This entry is about one T cell receptor beta chain. The data belong to a study of blood T cell repertoires in COVID-19. About the study: The samples span acute and convalescent COVID-19 from the United States, Italy and Spain. The analysed material was cDNA or gDNA that came from T cells, B-cell-depleted T cells, or PBMCs.

Under the authors' procedure: Amplification from reference gene primers served as the basis for estimated nucleated cell counts. Generated by immunoSEQ multiplex PCR, the TCRdb table keeps only in-frame clones and is missing some. The V and J calls and the clone size are those of that table, but D and trimming were determined from the DNA. In the table there are fewer than 65,000 clones, approximately 91% of which are singletons. The germline V and J ends were trimmed by 2 bases and 3 bases, with 14 bases remaining between them. CDR3 length equals 16 residues. The V call is TRBV23-1, the J call TRBJ1-5; tentatively, D is TRBD1 (5 bases). TRBV23-1 is assigned to the ORF class and has an uncertain function. The sequenced sample was peripheral blood. This clonotype originated in a woman aged 60-75 years with active or convalescent COVID-19. The CDR3 bases are TGCGCCAGCAGTCAAAGTCTCGCAGGGCTCAATCAGCCCCAGCATTTT. Translation: CASSQSLAGLNQPQHF.